This TCR beta chain appears in the sequencing data of a study of shared clonotypes between healthy human individuals. Donors comprised healthy HIV-negative adults lacking recent acute infections or vaccinations. The study separated CD4+ cells into CD45RA+ naive and CD45RA-negative memory subsets. Study outcomes and limitations: Larger richness was generally estimated for naive than memory subsets.

Here immunoSEQ multiplex PCR was the method, and the copy in TCRdb shows in-frame clones only, minus some. The table includes about 2 million clones, roughly 95% detected once. For this clone: Its antigen is as yet unknown.

The CDR3 length is 16 residues. Trimming removed 2 bases at V and 0 bases at J, with 8 bases between. Germline values: CDR1 SNHLY, CDR2 FYNNEI. The sample comprised naive CD4+ T cells sorted from blood. Subset given: CD45RA+ positively selected. The sequence derives from a man between 18 and 29 years old in good health. The chain links TRBV2 to TRBJ2-6; D unresolved. The CDR3 bases are TGTGCCAGCAGTGAATATTTCTACTCTGGGGCCAACGTCCTGACTTTC. Translation: CASSEYFYSGANVLTF.